Listed below are T cell receptor beta chains from one sample, sequenced in a study of regulatory T cells in long-lasting Graves disease. TCRdb re-called the multiplex PCR reads through MiXCR, storing one row per CDR3 protein. This sample yields around 500,000 distinct CDR3 sequences, of which about 16% are seen a single time; approximately 25% belongs to the top ten. This sample was shared with a second study, whose subject was T cells in Graves' hyperthyroidism and ophthalmopathy.

Sequencing was performed on peripheral blood mononuclear cells (PBMCs), taken at new diagnosis, from a patient treated with antithyroid drugs. The receptors were sampled from a woman aged 40 to 65 with Graves disease. CDR3s include the opening cysteine and the closing phenylalanine or tryptophan. The D gene is left open where the match is weak. Rows give clone size only sometimes, using once, few, many, or a class for an expanded clone.

J gene | V gene | clone size | D gene | CDR3 DNA | CDR3 protein
TRBJ2-7 | TRBV19 | - | - | TGTGCCAGTGTCTCAGGGGCGGAGGAGCAGTACTTC | CASVSGAEEQYF
TRBJ2-7 | TRBV7-9 | - | - | TGTGCCAGCAGCCCCCCGGACTCAAGGGGCCCCTACGAGCAGTACTTC | CASSPPDSRGPYEQYF
TRBJ2-7 | TRBV28 | many | - | TGTGCCAGCAGCATTGCGGGACGGCACTACGAGCAGTACTTC | CASSIAGRHYEQYF
TRBJ1-4 | TRBV7-9 | - | TRBD1 | TGTGCCAGCAGCCTCACAAGGACAGGGGGAGGAGAAAAACTGTTTTTT | CASSLTRTGGGEKLFF
TRBJ2-5 | TRBV9 | few | - | TGTGCCAGCAGCGTAGCTTCAGAGATGGGGACCCAGTACTTC | CASSVASEMGTQYF
TRBJ1-5 | TRBV12-3/TRBV12-4 | many | - | TGTGCCAGCAGCTCTCTCGGGGGGAGCAATCAGCCCCAGCATTTT | CASSSLGGSNQPQHF
TRBJ1-2 | TRBV28 | few | TRBD1 | TGTGCCAGCAGTTTAAAGGGACAGTTTATCTATGGCTACACCTTC | CASSLKGQFIYGYTF
TRBJ1-1 | TRBV28 | many | TRBD1 | TGTGCCAGCAGTTCCCTCGGACAGGGGGCAGCGGCCACTGAAGCTTTCTTT | CASSSLGQGAAATEAFF
TRBJ1-2 | TRBV5-1 | - | - | TGCGCCAGCAGCTTGGAACCGGGCCCTGCCTATGGCTACACCTTC | CASSLEPGPAYGYTF
TRBJ1-1 | TRBV29-1 | - | TRBD1 | TGCAGCGCGGGGACAGCTGGCATGAACACTGAAGCTTTCTTT | CSAGTAGMNTEAFF
TRBJ1-3 | TRBV7-3 | few | - | TGTGCCAGCAGGTCCGACTCTGGAAACACCATATATTTT | CASRSDSGNTIYF
TRBJ2-7 | TRBV2 | many | TRBD1 | TGTGCCAGCACCTTGGACAGGAACTCCTACGAGCAGTACTTC | CASTLDRNSYEQYF
TRBJ1-4 | TRBV7-8 | - | TRBD1 | TGTGCCAGCAGCCAGGGGGGGGGTAATGAAAAACTGTTTTTT | CASSQGGGNEKLFF
TRBJ1-1 | TRBV14 | - | - | TGTGCCAGCAGCCAACAATCGAACACTGAAGCTTTCTTT | CASSQQSNTEAFF
TRBJ1-1 | TRBV28 | many | - | TGTGCCAGCAGACCAGGGACGGTCAACACTGAAGCTTTCTTT | CASRPGTVNTEAFF
TRBJ1-4 | TRBV2 | few | - | TGTGCCGGCGGGGACCTCAGTGAAAAACTGTTTTTT | CAGGDLSEKLFF
TRBJ1-2 | TRBV6-1 | many | - | TGTGCCAGCAGTGAAGGACGCGGCGGCTACACCTTC | CASSEGRGGYTF
TRBJ2-3 | TRBV2 | many | - | TGTGCCAGCATAAGAGGATACCTCCTAAGGATAGAAGTCACAGATACGCAGTATTTT | CASIRGYLLRIEVTDTQYF
TRBJ2-3 | TRBV20-1 | - | TRBD2 | TGCAGTGCCCAGCAACCTATCGGGACTAGCATCTCAGATACGCAGTATTTT | CSAQQPIGTSISDTQYF
TRBJ1-1 | TRBV2 | many | - | TGTGCCAGCATAAGGGTAACTGAAGCTTTCTTT | CASIRVTEAFF
TRBJ1-2 | TRBV20-1 | few | TRBD1 | TGCAGTGCTTTTGCCGGGACAGGGGGCGGAATAAGCTATGGCTACACCTTC | CSAFAGTGGGISYGYTF
TRBJ1-1 | TRBV6-2/TRBV6-3 | many | - | TGTGCCAGCAGTAGATACACTGAAGCTTTCTTT | CASSRYTEAFF
TRBJ1-3 | TRBV5-1 | - | - | TGCGCCAGCAGCCCTGTACCCAGGGCGGGCTCTGGAAACACCATATATTTT | CASSPVPRAGSGNTIYF
TRBJ1-5 | TRBV20-1 | many | - | TGCAGTGCTAGAGGTGGACGGTCCGGGCCCCAGCATTTT | CSARGGRSGPQHF
TRBJ1-3 | TRBV6-1 | few | - | TGTGCCAGCGGAGGACACAGCTCTGGAAACACCATATATTTT | CASGGHSSGNTIYF
TRBJ2-6 | TRBV7-9 | - | - | TGTGCCAGCAGCTGGTTGCGGGCAGGGAAATCTGGGGCCAACGTCCTGACTTTC | CASSWLRAGKSGANVLTF
TRBJ2-1 | TRBV29-1 | many | TRBD2 | TGCAGCGGTAGCGGGGTGGGTGAGCAGTTCTTC | CSGSGVGEQFF
TRBJ1-1 | TRBV7-8 | many | - | TGTGCCAGCAGCGTACTGGTGGGGTTGATGAACACTGAAGCTTTCTTT | CASSVLVGLMNTEAFF
TRBJ2-1 | TRBV4-1 | - | - | TGCGCCAGCAGCCAAGATTGGACTCTATCCTACAATGAGCAGTTCTTC | CASSQDWTLSYNEQFF
TRBJ2-1 | TRBV7-2 | many | TRBD2 | TGTGCCAGCAGCATAACCCCCTTTAGCGGGGGGGCCAATGAGCAGTTCTTC | CASSITPFSGGANEQFF
TRBJ1-5 | TRBV30 | - | - | TGTGCCTGGACCCCAGCGGGGGCATCTCAGCCCCAGCATTTT | CAWTPAGASQPQHF
TRBJ2-7 | TRBV3-1 | - | - | TGTGCCAGCAGCCAAGAAGGTAACTACGAGCAGTACTTC | CASSQEGNYEQYF
TRBJ2-3 | TRBV20-1 | many | - | TGCAGTGCTAGCGGGGACACCAGCACAGATACGCAGTATTTT | CSASGDTSTDTQYF
TRBJ1-2 | TRBV6-1 | - | - | TGTGCCAGCAGTCCACTGGGGGTTAACTATGGCTACACCTTC | CASSPLGVNYGYTF
TRBJ2-7 | TRBV6-1 | - | TRBD1 | TGTGCCAGCAGTGAAACAAAACAGGGGCCCTCCCGGGAGCAGTACTTC | CASSETKQGPSREQYF
TRBJ1-1 | TRBV12-5 | - | - | TGTGCTAGTGGTTTGGTAAAGGGCACTGAAGCTTTCTTT | CASGLVKGTEAFF
TRBJ2-1 | TRBV11-2 | few | - | TGTGCCAGCAGCTTATTGGTGAGCGAGAGGGTCCCCTACAATGAGCAGTTCTTC | CASSLLVSERVPYNEQFF
TRBJ1-1 | TRBV9 | few | TRBD1 | TGTGCCAGCAGCGGTAACAAGGACAGGGCTGCTGAAGCTTTCTTT | CASSGNKDRAAEAFF
TRBJ2-4 | TRBV28 | many | TRBD1 | TGTGCCAGCAGCCCAGGGGGTACTGCCAAAAACATTCAGTACTTC | CASSPGGTAKNIQYF
TRBJ2-1 | TRBV14 | - | TRBD2 | TGTGCCAGCAGCCCCCCGGGAGGTAAACAATACAATGAGCAGTTCTTC | CASSPPGGKQYNEQFF
TRBJ1-5 | TRBV12-5 | few | - | TGTGCTAGTGGCCTTCAGATAGACGGTGGGGTCAATCAGCCCCAGCATTTT | CASGLQIDGGVNQPQHF
TRBJ2-5 | TRBV19 | - | TRBD2 | TGTGCCAGTAGACCCGGTTCCCGCGGGGGGGACCAAGAGACCCAGTACTTC | CASRPGSRGGDQETQYF
TRBJ1-3 | TRBV20-1 | few | - | TGCAGTGCTAGTAGGAGGCGCTCTGGAAACACCATATATTTT | CSASRRRSGNTIYF
TRBJ1-2 | TRBV18 | - | - | TGTGCCAGCTCACCACAGGAAACAGCTGGCTACGCCTTC | CASSPQETAGYAF
TRBJ1-3 | TRBV3-1 | few | - | TGTGCCAGCAGCCAAGGGACTGCTGCGAACACCATATATTTT | CASSQGTAANTIYF
TRBJ1-2 | TRBV5-1 | - | - | TGCGCCAGCAGCTTGACGACTGCAGATGGCTACACCTTC | CASSLTTADGYTF
TRBJ2-5 | TRBV12-3/TRBV12-4 | many | - | TGTGCCAGCAGTGTATTAGAGACCCAGTACTTC | CASSVLETQYF
TRBJ2-2 | TRBV24-1 | few | - | TGTGCCACCAGTGATCCGACTGCCCAGACCGGGGAGCTGTTTTTT | CATSDPTAQTGELFF
TRBJ1-2 | TRBV4-1 | few | TRBD1 | TGCGCCAGCAGCCAAGCTAGCCCGGGACAGAGCTTTTATGGCTACACCTTC | CASSQASPGQSFYGYTF
TRBJ2-7 | TRBV6-1 | many | TRBD1 | TGTGCCAGCAAGGTTACACGGGACAGGTTAGGCGAGCAGTACTTC | CASKVTRDRLGEQYF
TRBJ2-2 | TRBV2 | - | - | TGTGCCAGCAGTGATGTCAGGGGGAACACCGGGGAGCTGTTTTTT | CASSDVRGNTGELFF